This TCR beta chain was identified in a study of graft-versus-host responses after intestinal transplantation. Study in general: Multivisceral, liver-intestinal, or isolated intestinal grafts were transplanted into recipients.

Clones were read by immunoSEQ multiplex PCR, and TCRdb kept only the in-frame ones, dropping some. This table holds roughly 60,000 clones, more than 75% found once. In the case of this clone: Its matching antigen is unknown.

Study outcomes and limitations: Peak levels of circulating GvH clones tracked with early post-transplant HvG declines. The recipient marrow held GvH clones, and some of them showed up first in ileum or blood.

This CDR3 has 14 amino acids. Losses at the gene ends were 5 bases for V and 6 bases for J; bases not matched to a gene: 10. Germline-derived CDR1 and CDR2 are SEHNR and FQNEAQ (reference sequence). This TCR was recovered from a human patient who received an intestinal transplant, so some T cells may come from the graft donor. This material consisted of PBMCs, taken approximately 120 days after intestinal transplantation. This chain links TRBV7-9 with TRBJ2-7; 7 nucleotides line up with TRBD1. CDR3 loop: CASSLLTGSSEQYF. The CDR3 DNA reads TGTGCCAGCAGCCTACTGACAGGGTCAAGCGAGCAGTACTTC.